The 8 T cell receptor beta chains in this list originate from one sample, sequenced in a study of T-cell memory formation after mild COVID-19. TCRdb re-derived calls from the 5' RACE reads in MiXCR, one entry per CDR3 protein. The sample holds over 120,000 distinct CDR3 sequences; about 19% are singletons and the top ten take under 2.5%. What was sequenced was PBMCs or a T cell subset sorted from them (not recorded which). The receptor source for this set is an adult woman who had mild COVID-19 (a few samples of this study predate the infection). Cell type and time point are not known.

This clonotype was observed a few times. The chain combines TRBV28 with TRBJ2-7, with TRBD2 as a possible D gene (7 bases). The CDR3 is 16 residues long. V dropped 6 bases and J dropped 2 bases, with 20 bases sitting between them. From germline, CDR1 is MDHEN and CDR2 SYDVKM. The CDR3 loop is CASRSPLGGAAYEQYF. The CDR3 DNA reads as TGTGCCAGCAGATCTCCCTTAGGGGGGGCGGCCTACGAGCAGTACTTC.

This clonotype was seen more than once but under ten times. The chain uses TRBV7-6 and TRBJ2-2; TRBD1 agrees at 7 bases. CDR1 is SGHVS, CDR2 FNYEAQ, per germline. V lost 5 bases and J lost 6; bases outside the gene matches: 12. The CDR3 is 16 amino acids. CDR3: CASSQSRLQGAGELFF. The DNA of the CDR3 is TGTGCCAGCAGCCAAAGTCGCCTTCAGGGGGCCGGGGAGCTGTTTTTT.

This chain links TRBV7-3 with TRBJ2-2; D unclear. Trimming removed 2 bases from V and 7 bases from J, with 14 bases in between. The CDR3 is 15 amino acids. Germline CDR1 reads SGHTA; CDR2 reads FQGTGA. As DNA, the CDR3 is TGTGCCAGCAGCTTAGCTTTGGTTGGTCTCGGGGAGCTGTTTTTT. It translates to CASSLALVGLGELFF. Full variable domain (missing parts from reference TRBV7-3 and TRBJ2-2): GAGVSQTPSNKVTEKGKYVELRCDPISGHTALYWYRQSLGQGPEFLIYFQGTGAADDSGLPNDRFFAVRPEGSVSTLKIQRTERGDSAVYLCASSLALVGLGELFFGEGSRLTVL.

This chain uses TRBV12-3 or TRBV12-4 with TRBJ2-1; TRBD1 matches 7 bases. Trimming at V came to 6 bases and at J to 2 bases, leaving 4 bases not matched to a gene. The CDR3 contains 14 residues. CDR3 region: CASSWDSPYNEQFF. The CDR3 bases are TGTGCCAGCAGCTGGGACAGCCCCTACAATGAGCAGTTCTTC.

At least ten counts were recorded for this clonotype. The chain combines TRBV10-3 with TRBJ2-7; D gene ambiguous. V was trimmed by 2 bases and J by 4 bases, leaving 6 bases between them. The length of the CDR3 is 12 residues. Germline CDR1 is ENHRY and CDR2 is SYGVKD. The CDR3: CAISEVLYEQYF. The DNA of the CDR3 is TGTGCCATCAGTGAGGTCCTGTACGAGCAGTACTTC.

A note on this clonotype: Mismatch with germline at one junction end may stem from a read error. The chain is built from TRBV4-2 and TRBJ2-1; 11 bases are a match to TRBD2. Germline assignment: CDR1 LGHNA and CDR2 YNFKEQ. The CDR3 extends over 16 amino acids. The CDR3 nucleotides read TGTGGCAGCAGCCAAGAACTAGCGGGGGACTACAATGAGCAGTTCTTC. Its translation: CGSSQELAGDYNEQFF.

The chain combines TRBV20-1 with TRBJ2-3; 10 nucleotides match TRBD2. There are 13 residues in the CDR3. The germline CDR1 and CDR2 sequences are DFQATT and SNEGSKA (reference sequence). V trimming: 8 bases; J trimming: 6 bases; junction bases outside the gene matches: 8. The CDR3 reads CSRLSGGADTQYF. The CDR3 region has the DNA TGCAGTAGGTTAAGCGGGGGGGCGGATACGCAGTATTTT.

The rearrangement links TRBV24-1 to TRBJ2-1; D may be TRBD1 or TRBD2 (6 bases each). The length of the CDR3 is 16 residues. Deletions cut 0 bases from V and 9 bases from J, with 17 bases between. Germline V gene sequence: CDR1 KGHDR, CDR2 SFDVKD. DNA of the CDR3: TGTGCCACCAGTGATTTGCACGGACCGAAGGGGGGTGAGCAGTTCTTC. Protein sequence: CATSDLHGPKGGEQFF.